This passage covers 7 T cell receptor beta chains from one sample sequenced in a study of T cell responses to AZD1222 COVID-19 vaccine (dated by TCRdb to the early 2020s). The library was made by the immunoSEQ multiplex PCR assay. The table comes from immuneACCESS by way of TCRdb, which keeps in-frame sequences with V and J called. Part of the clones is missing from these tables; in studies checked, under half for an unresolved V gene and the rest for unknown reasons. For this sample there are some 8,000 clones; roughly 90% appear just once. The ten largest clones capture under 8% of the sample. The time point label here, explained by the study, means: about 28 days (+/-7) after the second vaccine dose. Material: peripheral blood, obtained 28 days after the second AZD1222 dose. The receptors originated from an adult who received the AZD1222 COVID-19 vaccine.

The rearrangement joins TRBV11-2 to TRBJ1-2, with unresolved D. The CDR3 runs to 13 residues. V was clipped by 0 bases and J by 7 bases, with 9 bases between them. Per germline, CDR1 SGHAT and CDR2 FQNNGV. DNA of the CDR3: TGTGCCAGCAGCTTAGAAGGAGTGGTTGGCTACACCTTC. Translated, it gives CASSLEGVVGYTF. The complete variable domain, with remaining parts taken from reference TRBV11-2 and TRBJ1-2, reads EAGVAQSPRYKIIEKRQSVAFWCNPISGHATLYWYQQILGQGPKLLIQFQNNGVVDDSQLPKDRFSAERLKGVDSTLKIQPAKLEDSAVYLCASSLEGVVGYTFGSGTRLTVV.

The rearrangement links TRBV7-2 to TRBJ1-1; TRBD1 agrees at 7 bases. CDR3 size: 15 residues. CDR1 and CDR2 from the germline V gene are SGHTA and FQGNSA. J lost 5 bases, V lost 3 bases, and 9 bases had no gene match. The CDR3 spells CASSFETGRRTEAFF. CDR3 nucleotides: TGTGCCAGCAGCTTCGAGACAGGGAGGAGGACTGAAGCTTTCTTT.

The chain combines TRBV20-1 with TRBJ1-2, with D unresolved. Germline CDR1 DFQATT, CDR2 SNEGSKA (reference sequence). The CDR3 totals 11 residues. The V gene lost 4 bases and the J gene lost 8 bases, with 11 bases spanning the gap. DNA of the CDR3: TGCAGTGCTATGAAGGGAAGCGGCTACACCTTC. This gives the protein CSAMKGSGYTF.

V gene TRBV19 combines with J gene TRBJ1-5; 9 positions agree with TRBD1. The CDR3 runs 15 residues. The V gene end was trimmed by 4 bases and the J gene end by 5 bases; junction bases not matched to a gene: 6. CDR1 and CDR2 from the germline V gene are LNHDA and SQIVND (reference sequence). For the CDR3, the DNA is TGTGCCAGTAGTAGACAGGGGGAAGTCGATCAGCCCCAGCATTTT. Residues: CASSRQGEVDQPQHF.

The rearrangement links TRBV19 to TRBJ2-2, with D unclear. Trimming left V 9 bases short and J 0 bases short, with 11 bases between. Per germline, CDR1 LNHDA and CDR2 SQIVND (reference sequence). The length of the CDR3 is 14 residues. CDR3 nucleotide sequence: TGTGCCAGCAACACTCGCCCGAACACCGGGGAGCTGTTTTTT. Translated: CASNTRPNTGELFF.

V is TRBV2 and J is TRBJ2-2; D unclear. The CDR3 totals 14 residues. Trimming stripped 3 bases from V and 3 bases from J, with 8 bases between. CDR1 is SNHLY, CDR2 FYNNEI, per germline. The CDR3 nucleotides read TGTGCCAGCAGTGAGAACCGTGACACCGGGGAGCTGTTTTTT. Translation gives CASSENRDTGELFF.

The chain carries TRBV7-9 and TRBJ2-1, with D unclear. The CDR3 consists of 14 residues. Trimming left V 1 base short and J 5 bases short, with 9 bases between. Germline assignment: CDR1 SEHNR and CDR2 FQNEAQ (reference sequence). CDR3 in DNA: TGTGCCAGCAGCTTAGTGGCGACAAACAATGAGCAGTTCTTC. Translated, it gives CASSLVATNNEQFF. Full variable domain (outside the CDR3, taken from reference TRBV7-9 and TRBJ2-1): DTGVSQNPRHKITKRGQNVTFRCDPISEHNRLYWYRQTLGQGPEFLTYFQNEAQLEKSRLLSDRFSAERPKGSFSTLEIQRTEQGDSAMYLCASSLVATNNEQFFGPGTRLTVL.